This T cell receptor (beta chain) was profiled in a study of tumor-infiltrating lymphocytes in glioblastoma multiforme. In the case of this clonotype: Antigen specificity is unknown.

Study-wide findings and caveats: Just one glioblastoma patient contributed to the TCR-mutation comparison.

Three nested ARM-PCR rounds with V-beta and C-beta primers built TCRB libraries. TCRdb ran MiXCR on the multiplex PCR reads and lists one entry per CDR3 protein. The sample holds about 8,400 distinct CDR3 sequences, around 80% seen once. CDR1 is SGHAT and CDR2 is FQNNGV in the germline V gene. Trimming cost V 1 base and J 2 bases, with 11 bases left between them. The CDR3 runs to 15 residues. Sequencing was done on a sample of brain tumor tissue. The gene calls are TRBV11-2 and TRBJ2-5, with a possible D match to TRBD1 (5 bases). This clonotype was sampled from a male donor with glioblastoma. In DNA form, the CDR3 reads TGTGCCAGCAGCTTAGTATGGGGCTTACAAGAGACCCAGTACTTC. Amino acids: CASSLVWGLQETQYF.